Listed below are T cell receptor beta chains from one sample, sequenced in a study of graft-versus-host responses after intestinal transplantation. Some clones are missing from TCRdb's copy, which holds only in-frame ones; the method was immunoSEQ multiplex PCR. The sample holds 90,000 or so clones; around 83% are singletons and the top ten take approximately 0.88%. The antigens for these receptors are not known. This specimen was unstimulated CD4+ T cells sorted from spleen or lymph node cells, taken before intestinal transplant. The receptors here all came from a human donor who received an intestinal transplant. The CDR3 runs from the conserved cysteine through the conserved F or W. D genes are given only for firm matches. Rows may omit the clone size; those that give it use once, few, many or a size class.

CDR3 protein: CASSEERYGYTF
CDR3 DNA: TGTGCCAGCAGTGAAGAGAGGTATGGCTACACCTTC
V gene: TRBV6-1
D gene: -
clone size: -
J gene: TRBJ1-2

CDR3 protein: CASSLGGDVDTQYF
CDR3 DNA: TGCGCCAGCAGCTTGGGCGGGGATGTAGATACGCAGTATTTT
V gene: TRBV5-1
D gene: -
clone size: -
J gene: TRBJ2-3

CDR3 protein: CASSPPDRGRVEQFF
CDR3 DNA: TGTGCCAGCTCACCACCTGACAGGGGCAGAGTTGAGCAGTTCTTC
V gene: TRBV18
D gene: TRBD1
clone size: -
J gene: TRBJ2-1

CDR3 protein: CASSSRDRGNEQYF
CDR3 DNA: TGTGCCAGCAGCTCCCGGGACAGGGGGAACGAGCAGTACTTC
V gene: TRBV5-4
D gene: TRBD1
clone size: -
J gene: TRBJ2-7

CDR3 protein: CASSDYRDYDYGYTF
CDR3 DNA: TGTGCCAGCAGTGACTACCGGGACTACGACTATGGCTACACCTTC
V gene: TRBV6-5
D gene: -
clone size: -
J gene: TRBJ1-2

CDR3 protein: CASSPGTGGAGTEAFF
CDR3 DNA: TGCGCCAGCAGCCCAGGGACAGGGGGCGCGGGCACTGAAGCTTTCTTT
V gene: TRBV5-1
D gene: TRBD1
clone size: -
J gene: TRBJ1-1

CDR3 protein: CASSSSGFYEQYF
CDR3 DNA: TGTGCCAGCAGTTCTAGCGGGTTCTACGAGCAGTACTTC
V gene: TRBV28
D gene: TRBD2
clone size: -
J gene: TRBJ2-7

CDR3 protein: CASSGTSGSTDTQYF
CDR3 DNA: TGTGCCAGCAGCGGGACTAGCGGGAGCACAGATACGCAGTATTTT
V gene: TRBV28
D gene: TRBD2
clone size: -
J gene: TRBJ2-3

CDR3 protein: CASSPGLAGISYNEQFF
CDR3 DNA: TGTGCCAGCTCACCCGGACTAGCGGGGATCTCCTACAATGAGCAGTTCTTC
V gene: TRBV18
D gene: TRBD2
clone size: -
J gene: TRBJ2-1

CDR3 protein: CASSARLAGTDTQYF
CDR3 DNA: TGTGCCAGCAGCGCCCGACTAGCGGGGACAGATACGCAGTATTTT
V gene: TRBV9
D gene: TRBD2
clone size: -
J gene: TRBJ2-3

CDR3 protein: CASSPGQTYEQYF
CDR3 DNA: TGTGCCAGCAGTCCGGGACAAACCTACGAGCAGTACTTC
V gene: TRBV28
D gene: -
clone size: few
J gene: TRBJ2-7

CDR3 protein: CASSPWSSDEQFF
CDR3 DNA: TGTGCCAGCAGTCCTTGGAGTTCCGATGAGCAGTTCTTC
V gene: TRBV6-4
D gene: -
clone size: -
J gene: TRBJ2-1

CDR3 protein: CASRTAGQQETQYF
CDR3 DNA: TGTGCCAGCCGGACTGCGGGACAGCAAGAGACCCAGTACTTC
V gene: TRBV7-9
D gene: -
clone size: -
J gene: TRBJ2-5